One and the same sample provided the 21 T cell receptor beta chains below, sequenced in a study of cytomegalovirus exposure and HLA in healthy donors. PCR primers comprised 60 Vbeta and 13 Jbeta primers. Sequencing was performed with immunoSEQ multiplex PCR; in TCRdb, only in-frame clones are kept and a portion is missing. The table lists some 130,000 clones, about three quarters of them singletons. Sequenced sample: PBMCs. All receptors come from a human donor in good health.

This chain links TRBV5-1 with TRBJ2-2; no clear D gene. The ends were cut back, 1 base at V and 8 bases at J, with 3 bases in the middle. The CDR3 length is 11 residues. The V gene's germline CDR1 is SGHRS and CDR2 YFSETQ. In nucleotides, the CDR3 is TGCGCCAGCAGCTTGTCTGGGGAGCTGTTTTTT. Amino acid sequence: CASSLSGELFF. The entire variable domain, with the rest obtained from reference TRBV5-1 and TRBJ2-2, is as follows: KAGVTQTPRYLIKTRGQQVTLSCSPISGHRSVSWYQQTPGQGLQFLFEYFSETQRNKGNFPGRFSGRQFSNSRSEMNVSTLELGDSALYLCASSLSGELFFGEGSRLTVL.

This chain connects TRBV2 to TRBJ2-5; TRBD2 aligns across 7 bases. V shed 7 bases, J shed 1 base, and the junction held 9 bases outside the gene matches. CDR1 SNHLY and CDR2 FYNNEI come from the germline V gene. This CDR3 is built from 15 residues. The CDR3 DNA reads TGTGCCAGCATAATGGGCGGGGGACTCCAAGAGACCCAGTACTTC. Translation gives CASIMGGGLQETQYF.

This clone was detected only a few times. The gene calls are TRBV6-6 and TRBJ1-5, with TRBD1 matching over 7 bases. Germline CDR1 MNHNY, CDR2 SVGAGI (reference sequence). There are 14 residues in the CDR3. V lost 6 bases and J lost 3; bases outside the gene matches: 5. This CDR3 reads CASSYRGNNQPQHF. The CDR3 bases are TGTGCCAGCAGCTACAGGGGTAACAATCAGCCCCAGCATTTT.

J is TRBJ2-3 and V is TRBV5-1; a possible D gene is TRBD2 (7 bases). V was pared by 0 bases and J by 4 bases, with 12 bases between. CDR1 and CDR2 (germline): SGHRS, YFSETQ. This CDR3 is 15 amino acids long. CDR3 in DNA: TGCGCCAGCAGCTTGGAGGGGGGGATGTCAGATACGCAGTATTTT. The encoded protein is CASSLEGGMSDTQYF.

The V gene is TRBV10-2, the J gene TRBJ2-1; 8 bases line up with TRBD1. J lost 2 bases, V lost 3 bases, and 12 bases had no gene match. The CDR3 totals 18 residues. The germline gives CDR1 WSHSY, CDR2 SAAADI. CDR3 sequence: CASSDNEPRDRTYNEQFF. CDR3 bases: TGCGCCAGCAGTGATAATGAGCCCCGGGACAGGACCTACAATGAGCAGTTCTTC.

J is TRBJ2-1 and V is TRBV5-6, with D tentatively TRBD2 (7 bases). This CDR3 is built from 14 residues. Trimming removed 7 bases from V and 2 bases from J, with 13 bases in between. Germline V gene sequence: CDR1 SGHDT, CDR2 YYEEEE. The CDR3 sequence is CASLGGATYNEQFF. The CDR3 nucleotides are TGTGCCAGCCTGGGGGGGGCTACCTACAATGAGCAGTTCTTC.

This rearrangement joins TRBV5-6 to TRBJ1-1; D call uncertain. Germline V CDR1 and CDR2: SGHDT, YYEEEE. The CDR3 has 14 amino acids. V was cut by 1 base and J by 7 bases, with 14 bases left in between. This CDR3 is CASSLQPGTHEAFF. CDR3 nucleotides: TGTGCCAGCAGCTTGCAGCCAGGAACACATGAAGCTTTCTTT.

This chain links TRBV9 with TRBJ2-6, with D possibly being TRBD1 (5 bases). Trimming stripped 4 bases from V and 2 bases from J, with 10 bases between. This CDR3 is built from 15 residues. Looked up from germline, CDR1 is SGDLS and CDR2 is YYNGEE. As DNA, the CDR3 is TGTGCCAGCAGCAAAGACAGTCCTGGGGCCAACGTCCTGACTTTC. Residues: CASSKDSPGANVLTF.

The rearrangement joins TRBV5-1 to TRBJ2-1, with 10 bases identical to TRBD1. V shed 0 bases, J shed 14 bases, and the junction held 2 bases outside the gene matches. This CDR3 has 12 residues. Germline assignment: CDR1 SGHRS and CDR2 YFSETQ. DNA for the CDR3: TGCGCCAGCAGCTTGGGGGGGACAGGGGAGTTCTTC. It encodes CASSLGGTGEFF.

The chain carries TRBV6-5 and TRBJ2-7; a possible D gene is TRBD1 (6 bases). CDR1 MNHEY and CDR2 SVGAGI come from the germline V gene. Trimming stripped 3 bases from V and 2 bases from J, with 14 bases between. CDR3 length: 15 residues. The CDR3 nucleotides are TGTGCCAGCAGTTATAGGACAGCGACTGCCTACGAGCAGTACTTC. Its translation is CASSYRTATAYEQYF.

V is TRBV5-4 and J is TRBJ2-5; the D gene is possibly TRBD1 (8 bases). V lost 2 bases and J 11 bases, leaving 22 bases between the germline ends. The CDR3 runs 15 residues. Germline V gene data show CDR1 as SGHNT and CDR2 as YYREEE (reference sequence). Written as DNA, the CDR3 is TGTGCCAGCAGCTTCCGACAGGGGAGGGGCTTTCAGCAGTACTTC. It encodes CASSFRQGRGFQQYF.

The rearrangement joins TRBV19 to TRBJ1-2, with 7 bases identical to TRBD1. This CDR3 spans 15 amino acids. The V segment lost 6 bases and the J segment 2 bases; nucleotides outside the gene matches: 9. Looked up from germline, CDR1 is LNHDA and CDR2 is SQIVND (reference sequence). The CDR3 sequence is CASSEDIRGNYGYTF. The CDR3 bases are TGTGCCAGTAGCGAAGACATCAGGGGGAACTATGGCTACACCTTC.

The genes are TRBV9 and TRBJ2-3; 12 bases match TRBD2. The trim removed 0 bases at V and 5 bases at J, leaving 7 bases unmatched. The CDR3 covers 17 residues. CDR1 and CDR2 from the germline V gene are SGDLS and YYNGEE. CDR3 in DNA: TGTGCCAGCAGCGTAGAAGGGTGGACTAGCGGGGTAGATACGCAGTATTTT. Its protein product is CASSVEGWTSGVDTQYF.

The chain couples TRBV5-6 to TRBJ1-2, with D hard to call. The CDR3 contains 13 residues. V lost 9 bases and J 8 bases, leaving 20 bases between the germline ends. Per germline, CDR1 SGHDT and CDR2 YYEEEE. In DNA form, the CDR3 reads TGTGCCACACCAGGACGGCCCGCTAGCGGCTACACCTTC. Amino acid sequence: CATPGRPASGYTF.

V gene TRBV7-2 combines with J gene TRBJ1-2; possibly TRBD1 for D (6 bases). Trimming pared 3 bases from V and 7 bases from J, leaving 12 bases between. The CDR3 is 13 residues long. Per germline, CDR1 SGHTA and CDR2 FQGNSA. This CDR3 reads CASSLGDMRGYTF. The CDR3 nucleotides are TGTGCCAGCAGCTTGGGGGACATGCGTGGCTACACCTTC.

The J gene is TRBJ2-3, the V gene TRBV4-1; possibly TRBD1 for D (6 bases). CDR1 and CDR2 (germline): MGHRA, YSYEKL. Deletions cut 1 base from V and 1 base from J, with 12 bases between. The CDR3 loop spans 16 amino acids. The CDR3 loop reads CASSQGQAPGTDTQYF. The CDR3 nucleotides are TGCGCCAGCAGCCAAGGACAGGCCCCTGGCACAGATACGCAGTATTTT.

The CDR3 DNA sequence: TGTGCCAGCAGCAAAGACGGGGTCTCGGGAGGGTCCGACCCTCCTCCGGGTGAGCAGTACTTC. Protein: CASSKDGVSGGSDPPPGEQYF. The gene calls are TRBV21-1 and TRBJ2-7; the table's D gene call, TRBD2, was not cross checked with the DNA. TRBV21-1 is assigned pseudogene status. The CDR3 is 21 residues long.

The chain uses TRBV15 and TRBJ2-4; the match to TRBD2 covers 15 bases. CDR3 length: 17 amino acids. J gave up 6 bases and V 3 bases, and 6 bases lay outside the gene matches. Germline V lookup: CDR1 LNHNV, CDR2 YYDKDF (reference sequence). CDR3 sequence reads: CATSSGLAGGIGNIQYF. The CDR3 coding sequence is TGTGCCACCAGCAGTGGACTAGCGGGGGGGATAGGAAACATTCAGTACTTC.

The gene calls are TRBV7-3 and TRBJ2-7, with 7 positions matching TRBD2. With 3 bases clipped from V and 2 bases from J, the junction kept 4 bases outside the gene matches. The CDR3 is 14 residues long. Germline lookup yields CDR1 SGHTA and CDR2 FQGTGA. This CDR3 reads CASSLSGDTYEQYF. The CDR3 DNA reads as TGTGCCAGCAGCTTGAGCGGGGATACCTACGAGCAGTACTTC.

V usage is TRBV27 and J usage is TRBJ2-5; 7 bases are a match to TRBD1. The V and J ends lost 3 bases and 3 bases, in that order; junction bases with no gene match: 4. The CDR3 is 14 residues long. Germline CDR1 is MNHEY and CDR2 is SMNVEV (reference sequence). The CDR3 sequence: CASSLYGTEETQYF. CDR3 in DNA: TGTGCCAGCAGTTTGTATGGGACAGAAGAGACCCAGTACTTC.

The J gene is TRBJ1-4, the V gene TRBV9; D gene ambiguous. The V gene's germline CDR1 is SGDLS and CDR2 YYNGEE. This CDR3 contains 17 residues. V lost 3 bases and J lost 4, with 19 bases in between. DNA of the CDR3: TGTGCCAGCAGCGCGCAAGTCTCAGGCAGAAATAATGAAAAACTGTTTTTT. As protein: CASSAQVSGRNNEKLFF.